This TCR beta chain is from a study of response to subunit inactivated influenza vaccine. V lost 6 bases, J lost 8 bases, and 16 bases lay in between. CDR3 size: 13 residues. TCRdb analysed the RT-PCR reads with MiXCR anew, one entry per CDR3 protein. The sample has around 530,000 distinct CDR3 sequences, approximately 15% seen once. The material sequenced was CD4+ T cells sorted from PBMCs, taken less than 30 months after vaccination. The chain recombines TRBV12-3 or TRBV12-4 with TRBJ1-2, with D uncertain. The receptor was derived from a man aged 50-75 years who received an inactivated influenza vaccine. CDR3 DNA sequence: TGTGCCAGCAGCACTGGACCCGTCCGGGGCTACACCTTC. It encodes CASSTGPVRGYTF.